One and the same sample provided the 5 T cell receptor beta chains below, sequenced in a study of CD8+ T cells in alopecia areata. TCR sequencing used cDNA made by reverse transcription of extracted RNA. Assay: immunoSEQ multiplex PCR; the TCRdb copy retains only in-frame clones and omits some. Counted here are about 200,000 clones, approximately 60% occurring once; the ten biggest clones make up nearly 5%. Sequenced sample: CD8+ T cells sorted from blood. The receptors originated from a human donor in good health.

The chain has TRBV25-1 and TRBJ1-1; D remains ambiguous. Trimming stripped 7 bases from V and 6 bases from J, with 9 bases between. In germline, CDR1 is MGHDK, CDR2 SYGVNS. This CDR3 has 11 amino acids. CDR3 DNA sequence: TGTGCCAGCATAACGGCGTCTGAAGCTTTCTTT. Translation: CASITASEAFF. The variable domain in full, completed from reference TRBV25-1 and TRBJ1-1, reads EADIYQTPRYLVIGTGKKITLECSQTMGHDKMYWYQQDPGMELHLIHYSYGVNSTEKGDLSSESTVSRIRTEHFPLTLESARPSHTSQYLCASITASEAFFGQGTRLTVV.

The chain links TRBV30 to TRBJ2-7; no definite D call. This CDR3 spans 15 amino acids. Per germline, CDR1 GTSNPN and CDR2 SVGIG (reference sequence). The germline V and J ends were trimmed by 7 bases and 5 bases, with 24 bases remaining between them. For the CDR3, the DNA is TGTGCCTTGGACGGGTCGCAGACACCTGGGGACGAGCAGTACTTC. Its protein product is CALDGSQTPGDEQYF.

The V gene is TRBV4-1, the J gene TRBJ2-1, with D uncertain. CDR1 is MGHRA, CDR2 YSYEKL, per germline. The CDR3 is 14 residues long. V was cut by 4 bases and J by 1 base, with 8 bases left in between. In nucleotides, the CDR3 is TGCGCCAGCAGCCCAGTGGGTTCCTACAATGAGCAGTTCTTC. Translation: CASSPVGSYNEQFF.

This chain connects TRBV30 to TRBJ2-1, with TRBD1 as a possible D gene (5 bases). The CDR3 extends over 12 amino acids. V lost 3 bases to trimming and J lost 5 bases, with 8 bases between them. CDR1 and CDR2 (germline): GTSNPN, SVGIG (reference sequence). The CDR3 spells CAWRGLDNEQFF. Written as DNA, the CDR3 is TGTGCCTGGAGGGGGCTGGACAATGAGCAGTTCTTC.

This clone was seen a handful of times. V is TRBV11-3 and J is TRBJ2-4; possibly TRBD1 for D (5 bases). The CDR3 runs to 13 residues. Per the germline V gene, CDR1 is SGHNT and CDR2 is YENEEA. Trimming took off 2 bases at V and 8 bases at J, with 10 bases between the two ends. The CDR3 here is CASSLSGSDIQYF. In DNA, the CDR3 is TGTGCCAGCAGCTTATCAGGGTCGGACATTCAGTACTTC.